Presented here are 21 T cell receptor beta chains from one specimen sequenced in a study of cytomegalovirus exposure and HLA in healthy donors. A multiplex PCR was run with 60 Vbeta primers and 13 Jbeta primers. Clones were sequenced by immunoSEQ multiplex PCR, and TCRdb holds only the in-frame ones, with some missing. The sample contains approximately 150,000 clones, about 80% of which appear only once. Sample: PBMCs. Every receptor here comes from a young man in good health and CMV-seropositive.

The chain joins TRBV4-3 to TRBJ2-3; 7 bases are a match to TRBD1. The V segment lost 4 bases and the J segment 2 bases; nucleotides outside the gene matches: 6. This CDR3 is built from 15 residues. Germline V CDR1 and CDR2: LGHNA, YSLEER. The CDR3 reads CASSLGQFSTDTQYF. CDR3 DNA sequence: TGCGCCAGCAGCCTGGGACAGTTCTCCACAGATACGCAGTATTTT.

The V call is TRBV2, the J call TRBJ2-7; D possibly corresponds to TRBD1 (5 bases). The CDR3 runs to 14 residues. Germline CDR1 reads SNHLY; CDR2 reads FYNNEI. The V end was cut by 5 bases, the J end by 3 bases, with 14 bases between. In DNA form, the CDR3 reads TGTGCCAGCAGTACCCAGGGATCCCTCTACGAGCAGTACTTC. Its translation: CASSTQGSLYEQYF.

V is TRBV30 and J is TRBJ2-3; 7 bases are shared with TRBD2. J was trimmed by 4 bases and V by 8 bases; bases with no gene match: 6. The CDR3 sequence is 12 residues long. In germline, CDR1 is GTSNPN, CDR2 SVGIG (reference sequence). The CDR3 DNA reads TGTGCCGGGGGAGGGCGGTCAGATACGCAGTATTTT. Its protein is CAGGGRSDTQYF. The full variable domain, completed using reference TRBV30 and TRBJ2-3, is SQTIHQWPATLVQPVGSPLSLECTVEGTSNPNLYWYRQAAGRGLQLLFYSVGIGQISSEVPQNLSASRPQDRQFILSSKKLLLSDSGFYLCAGGGRSDTQYFGPGTRLTVL.

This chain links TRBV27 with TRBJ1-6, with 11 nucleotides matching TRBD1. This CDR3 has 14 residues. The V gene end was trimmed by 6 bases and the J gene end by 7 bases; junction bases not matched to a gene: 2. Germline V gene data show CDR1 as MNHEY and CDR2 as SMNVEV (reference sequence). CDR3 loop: CASRRDRGNSPLHF. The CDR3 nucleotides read TGTGCCAGCAGGAGGGACAGGGGGAATTCACCCCTCCACTTT.

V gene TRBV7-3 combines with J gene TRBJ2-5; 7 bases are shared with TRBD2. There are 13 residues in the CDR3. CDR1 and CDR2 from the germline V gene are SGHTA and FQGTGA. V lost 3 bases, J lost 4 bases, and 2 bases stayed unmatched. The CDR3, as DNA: TGTGCCAGCAGCTTGGGACTACTAGAGACCCAGTACTTC. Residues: CASSLGLLETQYF.

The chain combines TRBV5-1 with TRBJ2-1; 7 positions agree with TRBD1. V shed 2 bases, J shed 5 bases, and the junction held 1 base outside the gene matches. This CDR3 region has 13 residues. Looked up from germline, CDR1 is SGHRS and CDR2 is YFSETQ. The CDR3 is CASSLTGDNEQFF. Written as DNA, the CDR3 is TGCGCCAGCAGCTTAACAGGGGACAATGAGCAGTTCTTC.

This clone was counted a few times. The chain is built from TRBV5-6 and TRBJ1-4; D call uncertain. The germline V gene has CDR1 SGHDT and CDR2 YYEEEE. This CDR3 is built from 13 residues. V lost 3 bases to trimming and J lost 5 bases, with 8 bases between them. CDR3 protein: CASSSLENEKLFF. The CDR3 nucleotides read TGTGCCAGCAGCTCGTTAGAAAATGAAAAACTGTTTTTT.

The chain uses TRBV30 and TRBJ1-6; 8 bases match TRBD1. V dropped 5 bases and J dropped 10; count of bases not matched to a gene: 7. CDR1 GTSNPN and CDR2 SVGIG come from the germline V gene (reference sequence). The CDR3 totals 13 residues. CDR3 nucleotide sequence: TGTGCCTGGGCCACAGGGGGGTTATCACCCCTCCACTTT. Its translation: CAWATGGLSPLHF.

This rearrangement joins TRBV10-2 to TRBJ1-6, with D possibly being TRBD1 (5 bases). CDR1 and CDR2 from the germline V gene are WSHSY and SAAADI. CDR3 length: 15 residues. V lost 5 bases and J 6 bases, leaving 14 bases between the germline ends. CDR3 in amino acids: CASSTSGRANSPLHF. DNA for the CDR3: TGCGCCAGCAGTACCTCGGGCAGGGCTAATTCACCCCTCCACTTT.

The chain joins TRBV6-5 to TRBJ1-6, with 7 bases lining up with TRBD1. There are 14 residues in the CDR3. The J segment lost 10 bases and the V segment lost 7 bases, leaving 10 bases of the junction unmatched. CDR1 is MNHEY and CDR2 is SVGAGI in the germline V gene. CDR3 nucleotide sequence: TGTGCCAGCAATTCGGGACAGAGAATATCACCCCTCCACTTT. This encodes CASNSGQRISPLHF.

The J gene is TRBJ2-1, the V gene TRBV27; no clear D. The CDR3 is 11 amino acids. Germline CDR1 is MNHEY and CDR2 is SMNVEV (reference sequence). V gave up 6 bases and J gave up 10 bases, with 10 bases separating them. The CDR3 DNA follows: TGTGCCAGCAGGAAAGAGAGGGAGCAGTTCTTC. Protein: CASRKEREQFF.

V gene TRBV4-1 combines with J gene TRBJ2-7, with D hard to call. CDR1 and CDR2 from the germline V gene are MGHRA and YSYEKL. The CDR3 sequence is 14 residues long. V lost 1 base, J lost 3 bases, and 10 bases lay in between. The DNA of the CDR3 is TGCGCCAGCAGCCAAGTTTCAGATAACTACGAGCAGTACTTC. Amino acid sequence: CASSQVSDNYEQYF.

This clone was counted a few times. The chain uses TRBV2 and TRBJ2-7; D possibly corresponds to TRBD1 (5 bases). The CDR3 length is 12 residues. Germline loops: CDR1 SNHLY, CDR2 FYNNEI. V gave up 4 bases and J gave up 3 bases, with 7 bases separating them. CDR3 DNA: TGTGCCAGCAGTGCCCAGGGCTACGAGCAGTACTTC. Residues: CASSAQGYEQYF.

Here the CDR3 reads CASSARDNSYEQYF. DNA of the CDR3: TGTGCCAGCAGCGCCCGGGACAACTCCTACGAGCAGTACTTC. J is TRBJ2-7 and V is TRBV9; D possibly corresponds to TRBD1 (6 bases). The length of the CDR3 is 14 residues. CDR1 is SGDLS and CDR2 is YYNGEE in the germline V gene. V dropped 3 bases and J dropped 0 bases, with 10 bases sitting between them.

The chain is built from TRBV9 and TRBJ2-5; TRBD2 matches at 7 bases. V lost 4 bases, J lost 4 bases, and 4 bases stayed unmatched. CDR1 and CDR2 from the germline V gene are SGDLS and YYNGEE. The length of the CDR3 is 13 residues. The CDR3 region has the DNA TGTGCCAGCAGCTCCACGGGAGGAGAGACCCAGTACTTC. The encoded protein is CASSSTGGETQYF.

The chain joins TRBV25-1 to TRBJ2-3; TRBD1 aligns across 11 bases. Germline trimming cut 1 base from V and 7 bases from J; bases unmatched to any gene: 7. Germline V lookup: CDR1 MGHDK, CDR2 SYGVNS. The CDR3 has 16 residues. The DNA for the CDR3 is TGTGCCAGCAGTGAATGGACCGGGACAGGGGGTAATACGCAGTATTTT. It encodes CASSEWTGTGGNTQYF.

The CDR3 region is CASSLLGQGRHEAFF. The CDR3 DNA follows: TGTGCCAGCAGTTTATTGGGACAGGGTAGGCATGAAGCTTTCTTT. This rearrangement joins TRBV28 to TRBJ1-1; 9 positions agree with TRBD1. Germline-derived CDR1 and CDR2 are MDHEN and SYDVKM. Trimming removed 1 base from V and 7 bases from J; junction bases left unmatched: 7. This CDR3 has 15 amino acids.

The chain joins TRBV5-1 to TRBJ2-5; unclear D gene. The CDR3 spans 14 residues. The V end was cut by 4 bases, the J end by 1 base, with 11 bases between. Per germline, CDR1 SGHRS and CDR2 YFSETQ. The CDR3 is CASSPGLTQETQYF. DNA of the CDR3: TGCGCCAGCAGCCCAGGCTTAACCCAAGAGACCCAGTACTTC.

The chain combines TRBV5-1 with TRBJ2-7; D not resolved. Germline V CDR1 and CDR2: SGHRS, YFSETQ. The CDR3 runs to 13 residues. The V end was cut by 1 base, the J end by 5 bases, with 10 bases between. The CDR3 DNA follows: TGCGCCAGCAGCTTGCCCTATTCGGACGAGCAGTACTTC. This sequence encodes CASSLPYSDEQYF.

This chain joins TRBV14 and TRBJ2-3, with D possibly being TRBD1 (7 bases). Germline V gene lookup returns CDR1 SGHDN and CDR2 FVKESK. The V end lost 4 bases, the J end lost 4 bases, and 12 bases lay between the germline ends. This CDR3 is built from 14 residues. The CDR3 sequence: CASSPPRGADTQYF. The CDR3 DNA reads TGTGCCAGCAGCCCCCCCAGGGGGGCAGATACGCAGTATTTT.

The CDR3 DNA is TGTGCCAGCAGCCGGACAGCGCTCAATCAGCCCCAGCATTTT. Translation: CASSRTALNQPQHF. The chain is built from TRBV6-1 and TRBJ1-5, with a weak D call TRBD1 (6 bases). The germline V gene encodes CDR1 MNHNS and CDR2 SASEGT. The ends were cut back, 6 bases at V and 3 bases at J, with 12 bases in the middle. CDR3 size: 14 residues.